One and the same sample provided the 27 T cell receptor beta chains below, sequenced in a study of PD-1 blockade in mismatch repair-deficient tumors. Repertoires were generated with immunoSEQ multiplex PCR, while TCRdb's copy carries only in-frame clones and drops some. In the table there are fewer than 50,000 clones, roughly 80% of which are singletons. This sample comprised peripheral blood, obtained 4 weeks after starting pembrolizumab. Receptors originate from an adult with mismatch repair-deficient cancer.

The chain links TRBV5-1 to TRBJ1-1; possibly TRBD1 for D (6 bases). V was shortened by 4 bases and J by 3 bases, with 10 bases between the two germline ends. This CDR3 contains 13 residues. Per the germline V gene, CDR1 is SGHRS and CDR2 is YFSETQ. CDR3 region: CASSEGGYTEAFF. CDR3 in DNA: TGCGCCAGCAGCGAGGGGGGATACACTGAAGCTTTCTTT. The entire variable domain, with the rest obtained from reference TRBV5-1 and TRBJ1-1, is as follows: KAGVTQTPRYLIKTRGQQVTLSCSPISGHRSVSWYQQTPGQGLQFLFEYFSETQRNKGNFPGRFSGRQFSNSRSEMNVSTLELGDSALYLCASSEGGYTEAFFGQGTRLTVV.

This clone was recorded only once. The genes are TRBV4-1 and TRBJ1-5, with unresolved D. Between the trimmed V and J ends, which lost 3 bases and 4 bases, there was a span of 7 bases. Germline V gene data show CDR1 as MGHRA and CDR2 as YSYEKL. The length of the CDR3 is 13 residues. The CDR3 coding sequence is TGCGCCAGCAGCCATTGGGGTAATCAGCCCCAGCATTTT. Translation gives CASSHWGNQPQHF.

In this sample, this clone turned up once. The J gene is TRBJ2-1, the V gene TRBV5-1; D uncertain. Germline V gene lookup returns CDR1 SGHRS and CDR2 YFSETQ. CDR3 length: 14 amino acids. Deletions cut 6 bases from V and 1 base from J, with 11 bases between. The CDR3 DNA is TGCGCCAGCAAGGGCGGTCCTTCCTACAATGAGCAGTTCTTC. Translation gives CASKGGPSYNEQFF.

CDR3 residues: CASSRAIQETQYF. CDR3 nucleotides: TGCGCCAGCAGCCGAGCGATCCAAGAGACCCAGTACTTC. The gene calls are TRBV4-1 and TRBJ2-5; D unresolved. CDR1 is MGHRA and CDR2 is YSYEKL in the germline V gene. The CDR3 length is 13 residues. V lost 4 bases and J lost 1, with 7 bases in between.

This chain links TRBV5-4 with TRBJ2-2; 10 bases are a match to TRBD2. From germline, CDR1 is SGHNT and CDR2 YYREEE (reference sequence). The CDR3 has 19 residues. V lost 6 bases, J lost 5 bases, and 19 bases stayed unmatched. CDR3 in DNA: TGTGCCAGCACCAAAACATCGGCTAGCGGGAGCGTAGTAACCGGGGAGCTGTTTTTT. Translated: CASTKTSASGSVVTGELFF.

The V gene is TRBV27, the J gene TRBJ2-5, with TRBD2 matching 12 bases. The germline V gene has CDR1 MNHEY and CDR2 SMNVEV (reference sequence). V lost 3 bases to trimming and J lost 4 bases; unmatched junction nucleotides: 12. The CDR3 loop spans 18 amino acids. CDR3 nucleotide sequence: TGTGCCAGCAGTTTTTTTCCACTAGCGGGAGGCAGCGGAGAGACCCAGTACTTC. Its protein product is CASSFFPLAGGSGETQYF.

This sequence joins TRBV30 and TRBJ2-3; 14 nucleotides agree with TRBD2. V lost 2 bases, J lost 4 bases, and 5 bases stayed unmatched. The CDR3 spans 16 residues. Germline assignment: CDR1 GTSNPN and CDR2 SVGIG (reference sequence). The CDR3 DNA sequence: TGTGCCTGGAGTCCCGGACTAGCGGGAGGTGCAGATACGCAGTATTTT. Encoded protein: CAWSPGLAGGADTQYF.

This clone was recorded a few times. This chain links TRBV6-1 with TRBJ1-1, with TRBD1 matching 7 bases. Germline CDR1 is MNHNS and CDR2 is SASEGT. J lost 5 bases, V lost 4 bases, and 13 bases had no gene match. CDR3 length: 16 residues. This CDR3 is CASSADRAGGRTEAFF. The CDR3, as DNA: TGTGCCAGCAGTGCAGACAGGGCTGGGGGGAGGACTGAAGCTTTCTTT.

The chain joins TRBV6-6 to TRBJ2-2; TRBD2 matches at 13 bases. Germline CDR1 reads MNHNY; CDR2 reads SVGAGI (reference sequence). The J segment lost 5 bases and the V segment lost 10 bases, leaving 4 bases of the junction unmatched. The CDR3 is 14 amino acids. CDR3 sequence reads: CATGTSGITGELFF. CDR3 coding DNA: TGTGCCACGGGGACTAGCGGGATTACCGGGGAGCTGTTTTTT.

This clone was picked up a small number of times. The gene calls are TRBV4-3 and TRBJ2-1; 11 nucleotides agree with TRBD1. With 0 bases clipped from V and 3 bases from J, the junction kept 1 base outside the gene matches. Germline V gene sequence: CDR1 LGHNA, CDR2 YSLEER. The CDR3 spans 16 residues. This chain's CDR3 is CASSQDGTGGYNEQFF. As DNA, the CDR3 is TGCGCCAGCAGCCAAGATGGGACAGGGGGCTACAATGAGCAGTTCTTC.

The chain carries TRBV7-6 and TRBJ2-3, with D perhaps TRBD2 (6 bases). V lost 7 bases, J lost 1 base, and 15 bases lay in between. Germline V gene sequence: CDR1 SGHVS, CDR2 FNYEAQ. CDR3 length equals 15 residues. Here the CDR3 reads CASTRSSGGTDTQYF. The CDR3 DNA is TGTGCCAGCACCCGAAGTTCGGGGGGCACAGATACGCAGTATTTT.

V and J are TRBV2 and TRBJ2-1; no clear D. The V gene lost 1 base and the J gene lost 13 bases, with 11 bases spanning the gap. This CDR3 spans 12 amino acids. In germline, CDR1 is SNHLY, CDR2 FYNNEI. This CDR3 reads CASSEGGNSQFF. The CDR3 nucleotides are TGTGCCAGCAGTGAAGGTGGCAACTCCCAGTTCTTC.

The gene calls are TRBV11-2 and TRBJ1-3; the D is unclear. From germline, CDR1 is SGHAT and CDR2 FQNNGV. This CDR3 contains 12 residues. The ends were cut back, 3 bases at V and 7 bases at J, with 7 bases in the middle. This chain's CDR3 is CASSFESNTIYF. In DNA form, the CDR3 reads TGTGCCAGCAGCTTCGAATCGAACACCATATATTTT.

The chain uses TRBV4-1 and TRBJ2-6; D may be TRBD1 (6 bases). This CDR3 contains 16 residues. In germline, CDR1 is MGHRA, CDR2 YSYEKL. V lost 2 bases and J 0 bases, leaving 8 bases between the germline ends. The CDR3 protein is CASSQTGSSGANVLTF. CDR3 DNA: TGCGCCAGCAGCCAAACAGGGAGCTCTGGGGCCAACGTCCTGACTTTC.

In DNA, the CDR3 is TGTGCCAGCAGCTCCCAGGTGGTCCTCTCCACCGGGGAGCTGTTTTTT. This encodes CASSSQVVLSTGELFF. The chain couples TRBV7-2 to TRBJ2-2; D remains unclear. CDR1 is SGHTA and CDR2 is FQGNSA in the germline V gene. The V end lost 4 bases, the J end lost 4 bases, and 16 bases lay between the germline ends. CDR3 length: 16 residues. The full variable domain, its missing parts supplied by reference TRBV7-2 and TRBJ2-2, is GAGVSQSPSNKVTEKGKDVELRCDPISGHTALYWYRQSLGQGLEFLIYFQGNSAPDKSGLPSDRFSAERTGGSVSTLTIQRTQQEDSAVYLCASSSQVVLSTGELFFGEGSRLTVL.

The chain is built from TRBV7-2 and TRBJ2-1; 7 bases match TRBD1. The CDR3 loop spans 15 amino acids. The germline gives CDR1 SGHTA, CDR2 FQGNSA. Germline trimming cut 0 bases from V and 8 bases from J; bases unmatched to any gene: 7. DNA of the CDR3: TGTGCCAGCAGCTTAGCTCACAGGGGTTCCGATGAGCAGTTCTTC. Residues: CASSLAHRGSDEQFF.

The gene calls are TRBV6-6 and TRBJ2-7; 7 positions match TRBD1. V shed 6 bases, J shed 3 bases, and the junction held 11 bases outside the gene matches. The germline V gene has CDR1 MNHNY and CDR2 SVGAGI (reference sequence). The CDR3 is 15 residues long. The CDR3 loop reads CASRSDRDRYYEQYF. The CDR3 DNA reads TGTGCCAGCAGATCCGACCGGGACAGATACTACGAGCAGTACTTC.

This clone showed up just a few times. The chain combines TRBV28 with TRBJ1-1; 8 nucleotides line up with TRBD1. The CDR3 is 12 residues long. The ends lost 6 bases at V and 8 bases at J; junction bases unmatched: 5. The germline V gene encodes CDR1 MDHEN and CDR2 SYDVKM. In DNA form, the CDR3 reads TGTGCCAGCAGGGACAGGGTGTCCGAAGCTTTCTTT. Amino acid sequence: CASRDRVSEAFF.

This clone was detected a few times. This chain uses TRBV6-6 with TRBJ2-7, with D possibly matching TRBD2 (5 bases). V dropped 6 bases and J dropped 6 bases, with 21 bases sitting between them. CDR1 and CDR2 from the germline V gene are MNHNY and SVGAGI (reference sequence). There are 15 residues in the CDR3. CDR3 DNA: TGTGCCAGCAGCCCCCACATAGGGTGGGAGTCCGAGCAGTACTTC. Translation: CASSPHIGWESEQYF.

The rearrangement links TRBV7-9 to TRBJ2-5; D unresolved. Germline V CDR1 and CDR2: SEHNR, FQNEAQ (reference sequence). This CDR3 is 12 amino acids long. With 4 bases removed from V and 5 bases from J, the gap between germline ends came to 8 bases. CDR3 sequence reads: CASSSPAETQYF. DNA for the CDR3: TGTGCCAGCAGCTCCCCCGCCGAGACCCAGTACTTC.

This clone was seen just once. For the CDR3, the DNA is TGTGCCAGCAGTGCCGATTTTAACACCGGGGAGCTGTTTTTT. Residues: CASSADFNTGELFF. This chain links TRBV2 with TRBJ2-2; D is undetermined. V shed 4 bases and J shed 2 bases, with 8 bases lying between them. The CDR3 consists of 14 residues. Germline CDR1 and CDR2: SNHLY and FYNNEI. The entire variable domain, with the rest obtained from reference TRBV2 and TRBJ2-2, is as follows: EPEVTQTPSHQVTQMGQEVILRCVPISNHLYFYWYRQILGQKVEFLVSFYNNEISEKSEIFDDQFSVERPDGSNFTLKIRSTKLEDSAMYFCASSADFNTGELFFGEGSRLTVL.

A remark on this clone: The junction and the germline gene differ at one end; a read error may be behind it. The CDR3 spells CASSPTSVVVSYNERFF. The CDR3 DNA follows: TGTGCCAGCAGCCCCACTAGCGTAGTTGTCTCCTACAATGAGCGGTTCTTC. J is TRBJ2-1 and V is TRBV7-2; 7 nucleotides line up with TRBD2. This CDR3 is 17 amino acids long. Germline V lookup: CDR1 SGHTA, CDR2 FQGNSA. Together with reference TRBV7-2 and TRBJ2-1, the CDR3 gives the full variable domain: GAGVSQSPSNKVTEKGKDVELRCDPISGHTALYWYRQSLGQGLEFLIYFQGNSAPDKSGLPSDRFSAERTGGSVSTLTIQRTQQEDSAVYLCASSPTSVVVSYNERFFGPGTRLTVL.

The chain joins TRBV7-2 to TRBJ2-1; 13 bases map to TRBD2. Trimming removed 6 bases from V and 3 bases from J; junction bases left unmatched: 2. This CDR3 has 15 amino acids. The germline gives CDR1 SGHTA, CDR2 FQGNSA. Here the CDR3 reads CASRGTSGDYNEQFF. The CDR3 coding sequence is TGTGCCAGCAGAGGGACTAGCGGGGACTACAATGAGCAGTTCTTC.

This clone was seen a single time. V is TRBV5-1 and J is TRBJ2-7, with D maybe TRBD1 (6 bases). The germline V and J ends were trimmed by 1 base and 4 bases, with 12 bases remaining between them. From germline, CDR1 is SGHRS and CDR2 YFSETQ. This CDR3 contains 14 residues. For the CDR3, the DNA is TGCGCCAGCAGCTTGATTGGACAGCCTTACGAGCAGTACTTC. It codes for CASSLIGQPYEQYF.

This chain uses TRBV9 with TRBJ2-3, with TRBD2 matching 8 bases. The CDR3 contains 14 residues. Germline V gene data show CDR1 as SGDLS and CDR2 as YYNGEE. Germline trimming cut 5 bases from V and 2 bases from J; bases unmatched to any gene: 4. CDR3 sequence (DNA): TGTGCCAGCAGTAGCGGGGTACTCACAGATACGCAGTATTTT. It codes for CASSSGVLTDTQYF.

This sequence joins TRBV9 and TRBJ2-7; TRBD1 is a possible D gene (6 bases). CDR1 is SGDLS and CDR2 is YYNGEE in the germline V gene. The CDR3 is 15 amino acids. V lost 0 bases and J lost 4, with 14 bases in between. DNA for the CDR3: TGTGCCAGCAGCGTAGGCCTAAACAGGGTTTACGAGCAGTACTTC. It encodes CASSVGLNRVYEQYF. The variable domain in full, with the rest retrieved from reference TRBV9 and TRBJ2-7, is DSGVTQTPKHLITATGQRVTLRCSPRSGDLSVYWYQQSLDQGLQFLIQYYNGEERAKGNILERFSAQQFPDLHSELNLSSLELGDSALYFCASSVGLNRVYEQYFGPGTRLTVT.

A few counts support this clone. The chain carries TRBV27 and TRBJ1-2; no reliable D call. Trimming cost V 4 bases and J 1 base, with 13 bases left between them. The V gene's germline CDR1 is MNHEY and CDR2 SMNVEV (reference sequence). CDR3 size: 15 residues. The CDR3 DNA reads TGTGCCAGCAGTTCCCTATCGGGGAGTAACTATGGCTACACCTTC. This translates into CASSSLSGSNYGYTF.